The 25 T cell receptor beta chains below were found in one sample sequenced in a study of OX40 agonist ivuxolimab in advanced cancers. Sequencing used immunoSEQ multiplex PCR; TCRdb keeps in-frame clones, though not all of them. The repertoire consists of 25,000 to 35,000 clones, with less than 90% occurring once and the leading ten covering over 35%. Here the sequenced sample was CD4+ or CD8+ T cells sorted from blood, taken in a trial of the OX40 agonist ivuxolimab. These receptors were obtained from an adult with an advanced solid tumor such as melanoma, head and neck, liver or kidney cancer.

J is TRBJ2-1 and V is TRBV28, with a possible D match to TRBD2 (6 bases). Trimming shortened V by 6 bases and J by 1 base, and 16 bases separated the two germline ends. Germline-derived CDR1 and CDR2 are MDHEN and SYDVKM. The length of the CDR3 is 16 residues. CDR3 sequence (DNA): TGTGCCAGCAGACCCAGCTTGGGGGGATCCTACAATGAGCAGTTCTTC. Its translation is CASRPSLGGSYNEQFF. The complete variable domain, with remaining parts taken from reference TRBV28 and TRBJ2-1, reads DVKVTQSSRYLVKRTGEKVFLECVQDMDHENMFWYRQDPGLGLRLIYFSYDVKMKEKGDIPEGYSVSREKKERFSLILESASTNQTSMYLCASRPSLGGSYNEQFFGPGTRLTVL.

The genes are TRBV4-2 and TRBJ2-3; TRBD2 aligns across 8 bases. The V gene end was trimmed by 2 bases and the J gene end by 4 bases; junction bases not matched to a gene: 8. This CDR3 region has 16 residues. The germline V gene has CDR1 LGHNA and CDR2 YNFKEQ. The CDR3 is CASSQSGTSSADTQYF. CDR3 coding DNA: TGTGCCAGCAGCCAATCCGGGACTAGTTCGGCAGATACGCAGTATTTT.

The chain is built from TRBV4-1 and TRBJ2-7, with D hard to call. V was pared by 0 bases and J by 3 bases, with 6 bases between. The V gene's germline CDR1 is MGHRA and CDR2 YSYEKL. The CDR3 totals 13 residues. CDR3 sequence: CASSQDWGYEQYF. DNA for the CDR3: TGCGCCAGCAGCCAAGATTGGGGCTACGAGCAGTACTTC.

V and J are TRBV28 and TRBJ1-5; unclear D gene. Germline-derived CDR1 and CDR2 are MDHEN and SYDVKM. The CDR3 extends over 13 amino acids. With 6 bases removed from V and 2 bases from J, the gap between germline ends came to 8 bases. The CDR3 nucleotides read TGTGCCAGCAGCCCCGTTGGCAATCAGCCCCAGCATTTT. Amino acids: CASSPVGNQPQHF.

The chain uses TRBV5-1 and TRBJ2-1; 10 nucleotides line up with TRBD1. The CDR3 extends over 15 amino acids. Looked up from germline, CDR1 is SGHRS and CDR2 is YFSETQ. The V and J ends lost 0 bases and 6 bases, in that order; junction bases with no gene match: 3. CDR3 DNA: TGCGCCAGCAGCTTGGAGACAGGGGGCTTCAATGAGCAGTTCTTC. This encodes CASSLETGGFNEQFF.

The chain joins TRBV7-8 to TRBJ1-5; D is ambiguous. The CDR3 extends over 14 amino acids. V lost 5 bases to trimming and J lost 2 bases, with 10 bases between them. Germline V gives CDR1 SGHVS, CDR2 FQNEAQ. CDR3 amino acids: CASSPFGGNQPQHF. The DNA of the CDR3 is TGTGCCAGCAGCCCTTTTGGGGGCAATCAGCCCCAGCATTTT.

The chain is built from TRBV7-8 and TRBJ1-3; no clear D. Germline-derived CDR1 and CDR2 are SGHVS and FQNEAQ. The CDR3 runs to 14 residues. The V and J ends lost 2 bases and 8 bases respectively, with 13 bases between them. DNA of the CDR3: TGTGCCAGCAGCTTAAAGGGATCCCGAGACACCATATATTTT. Encoded protein: CASSLKGSRDTIYF. The full variable domain, its missing parts supplied by reference TRBV7-8 and TRBJ1-3, is GAGVSQSPRYKVAKRGQDVALRCDPISGHVSLFWYQQALGQGPEFLTYFQNEAQLDKSGLPSDRFFAERPEGSVSTLKIQRTQQEDSAVYLCASSLKGSRDTIYFGEGSWLTVV.

The J gene is TRBJ2-2, the V gene TRBV7-9; tentatively, D is TRBD1 (6 bases). V lost 2 bases and J 5 bases, leaving 18 bases between the germline ends. Germline V lookup: CDR1 SEHNR, CDR2 FQNEAQ (reference sequence). The length of the CDR3 is 17 residues. The CDR3 DNA sequence: TGTGCCAGCAGCTTACCGATTCTGGGGGCGCAAACCGGGGAGCTGTTTTTT. Encoded protein: CASSLPILGAQTGELFF.

The chain recombines TRBV28 with TRBJ1-2; 10 nucleotides agree with TRBD1. CDR1 is MDHEN and CDR2 is SYDVKM in the germline V gene. Unmatched junction bases numbered 3, after V lost 5 bases and J lost 6 bases. This CDR3 is 13 amino acids long. CDR3: CASSRDRGDGYTF. In DNA, the CDR3 is TGTGCCAGCAGTCGGGACAGGGGAGATGGCTACACCTTC.

The genes are TRBV28 and TRBJ1-1; D is undetermined. From germline, CDR1 is MDHEN and CDR2 SYDVKM. The ends were cut back, 8 bases at V and 3 bases at J, with 13 bases in the middle. This CDR3 has 13 residues. The CDR3: CASYLNGDTEAFF. In nucleotides, the CDR3 is TGTGCCAGCTACCTTAATGGGGACACTGAAGCTTTCTTT.

V usage is TRBV28 and J usage is TRBJ1-5; tentatively, D is TRBD1 (5 bases). Germline V gene sequence: CDR1 MDHEN, CDR2 SYDVKM. The ends were cut back, 7 bases at V and 2 bases at J, with 15 bases in the middle. The CDR3 sequence is 15 residues long. CDR3 sequence (DNA): TGTGCCAGCACCACCTGGGACGGGGGCAATCAGCCCCAGCATTTT. This encodes CASTTWDGGNQPQHF.

This rearrangement joins TRBV27 to TRBJ2-3; 11 bases are a match to TRBD2. The ends lost 3 bases at V and 7 bases at J; junction bases unmatched: 3. Germline-derived CDR1 and CDR2 are MNHEY and SMNVEV (reference sequence). The CDR3 length is 14 residues. The CDR3: CASSLPSGRHTQYF. DNA for the CDR3: TGTGCCAGCAGTTTGCCTAGCGGGAGGCATACGCAGTATTTT.

The chain couples TRBV10-2 to TRBJ1-4; D is perhaps TRBD1 (5 bases). Germline lookup yields CDR1 WSHSY and CDR2 SAAADI. The CDR3 is 12 residues long. The V end lost 3 bases, the J end lost 6 bases, and 5 bases lay between the germline ends. The CDR3 nucleotides are TGCGCCAGCAGTGACAGGGATGAAAAACTGTTTTTT. Translated, it gives CASSDRDEKLFF.

V gene TRBV2 combines with J gene TRBJ1-2; the D gene is possibly TRBD1 (6 bases). CDR1 and CDR2 from the germline V gene are SNHLY and FYNNEI. Trimming left V 6 bases short and J 3 bases short, with 11 bases between. This CDR3 contains 13 residues. CDR3 sequence reads: CASSGGQYYGYTF. The CDR3 DNA reads as TGTGCCAGCAGCGGAGGACAGTACTATGGCTACACCTTC. Variable domain in full (rest from reference TRBV2 and TRBJ1-2): EPEVTQTPSHQVTQMGQEVILRCVPISNHLYFYWYRQILGQKVEFLVSFYNNEISEKSEIFDDQFSVERPDGSNFTLKIRSTKLEDSAMYFCASSGGQYYGYTFGSGTRLTVV.

V and J are TRBV5-8 and TRBJ2-5; the D gene could be TRBD1 or TRBD2 (5 bases each). CDR1 is SGHTS, CDR2 YDEGEE, per germline. This CDR3 has 13 amino acids. V was cut by 3 bases and J by 9 bases, with 15 bases left in between. CDR3 region: CASSSGTRPAQYF. In DNA, the CDR3 is TGTGCCAGCAGCTCCGGGACCCGCCCGGCCCAGTACTTC.

The chain has TRBV2 and TRBJ2-1; 7 nucleotides agree with TRBD2. The germline V gene encodes CDR1 SNHLY and CDR2 FYNNEI. CDR3 length: 15 amino acids. V dropped 4 bases and J dropped 7; count of bases not matched to a gene: 10. CDR3 residues: CASSGDVLARNEQFF. Written as DNA, the CDR3 is TGTGCCAGCAGTGGGGACGTACTAGCGAGGAATGAGCAGTTCTTC.

The chain recombines TRBV27 with TRBJ2-2, with TRBD2 matching 8 bases. V was pared by 2 bases and J by 1 base, with 0 bases of the junction left unmatched. Germline V gene lookup returns CDR1 MNHEY and CDR2 SMNVEV (reference sequence). The CDR3 extends over 15 amino acids. This CDR3 is CASSLTSGNTGELFF. DNA of the CDR3: TGTGCCAGCAGTTTAACTAGCGGGAACACCGGGGAGCTGTTTTTT.

J is TRBJ2-1 and V is TRBV27; D remains unclear. Trimming shortened V by 3 bases and J by 12 bases, and 9 bases separated the two germline ends. CDR1 MNHEY and CDR2 SMNVEV come from the germline V gene (reference sequence). This CDR3 is built from 11 residues. CDR3 region: CASSFGPWQFF. For the CDR3, the DNA is TGTGCCAGCAGTTTCGGGCCTTGGCAGTTCTTC.

For the CDR3, the DNA is TGTGCCAGTAGTTTCCCTCTGGCGGGAGCGGCCTACAATGAGCAGTTCTTC. Encoded protein: CASSFPLAGAAYNEQFF. The chain is built from TRBV19 and TRBJ2-1; 7 bases agree with TRBD2. Germline lookup yields CDR1 LNHDA and CDR2 SQIVND (reference sequence). The CDR3 totals 17 residues. J lost 2 bases, V lost 5 bases, and 12 bases had no gene match.

The chain combines TRBV10-1 with TRBJ2-1; 10 bases agree with TRBD2. Trimming at V came to 6 bases and at J to 3 bases, leaving 8 bases not matched to a gene. The CDR3 length is 16 residues. Germline values: CDR1 WNHNN, CDR2 SYGVQD (reference sequence). The CDR3 bases are TGCGCCAGCAGCCCCAATAGCGGGAGGCTCTACAATGAGCAGTTCTTC. This codes for CASSPNSGRLYNEQFF.

This clone was counted a single time. The chain recombines TRBV27 with TRBJ1-2; tentative D call: TRBD1 (6 bases). Germline lookup yields CDR1 MNHEY and CDR2 SMNVEV (reference sequence). V gave up 1 base and J gave up 7 bases, with 16 bases separating them. The CDR3 has 15 residues. CDR3 coding DNA: TGTGCCAGCAGTTTATTGGGGGCAGAATGGGGTGGCTACACCTTC. Translating gives CASSLLGAEWGGYTF.

The chain combines TRBV4-1 with TRBJ1-1; D gene uncertain. The CDR3 has 15 amino acids. The V gene lost 3 bases and the J gene lost 4 bases, with 15 bases spanning the gap. From germline, CDR1 is MGHRA and CDR2 YSYEKL. Here the CDR3 reads CASSQPPVGFTEAFF. In DNA form, the CDR3 reads TGCGCCAGCAGCCAGCCGCCGGTCGGTTTCACTGAAGCTTTCTTT.

There are a few counts of this clone. This rearrangement joins TRBV19 to TRBJ2-3, with 11 nucleotides matching TRBD2. Germline trimming cut 4 bases from V and 4 bases from J; bases unmatched to any gene: 7. The CDR3 runs to 16 residues. Per the germline V gene, CDR1 is LNHDA and CDR2 is SQIVND (reference sequence). DNA for the CDR3: TGTGCCAGTAGTACGATAGCGGGAGGGCCCGCAGATACGCAGTATTTT. This gives the protein CASSTIAGGPADTQYF.

V and J are TRBV19 and TRBJ1-1; D is uncertain. The CDR3 spans 13 residues. Trimming took 1 base from V and 0 from J, leaving 3 bases between them. CDR1 LNHDA and CDR2 SQIVND come from the germline V gene (reference sequence). DNA for the CDR3: TGTGCCAGTAGTATAGGAATGAACACTGAAGCTTTCTTT. Amino acids: CASSIGMNTEAFF.

This clone was seen more than once but under ten times. The chain joins TRBV4-3 to TRBJ1-6, with TRBD1 identical over 7 bases. Unmatched junction bases numbered 6, after V lost 4 bases and J lost 9 bases. The CDR3 has 14 amino acids. CDR1 and CDR2 (germline): LGHNA, YSLEER. CDR3: CASSPDREASPLHF. The DNA of the CDR3 is TGCGCCAGCAGCCCTGACAGGGAGGCTTCACCCCTCCACTTT.